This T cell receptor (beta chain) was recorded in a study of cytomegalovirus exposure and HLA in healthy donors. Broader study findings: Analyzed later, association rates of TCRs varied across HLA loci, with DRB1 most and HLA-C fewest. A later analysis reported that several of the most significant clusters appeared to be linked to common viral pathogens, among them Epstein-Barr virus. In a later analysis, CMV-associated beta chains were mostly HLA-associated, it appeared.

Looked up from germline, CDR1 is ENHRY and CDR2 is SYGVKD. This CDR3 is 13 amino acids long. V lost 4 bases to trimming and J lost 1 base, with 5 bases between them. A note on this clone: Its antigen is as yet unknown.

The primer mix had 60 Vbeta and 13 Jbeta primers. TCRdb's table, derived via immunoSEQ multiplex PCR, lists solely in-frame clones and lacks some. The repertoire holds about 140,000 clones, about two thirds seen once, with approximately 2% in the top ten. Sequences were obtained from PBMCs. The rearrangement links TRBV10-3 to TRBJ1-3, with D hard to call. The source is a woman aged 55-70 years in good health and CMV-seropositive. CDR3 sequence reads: CAISAVSGNTIYF. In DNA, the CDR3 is TGTGCCATCAGTGCCGTTTCTGGAAACACCATATATTTT.